The T cell receptor beta chain under discussion was sequenced for a study of cytomegalovirus exposure and HLA in healthy donors. The PCR had 60 Vbeta and 13 Jbeta primers. Assay: immunoSEQ multiplex PCR; the TCRdb copy retains only in-frame clones and omits some. The sample consists of about 130,000 clones, about three quarters of them appearing once. Germline assignment: CDR1 SGHNT and CDR2 YYREEE (reference sequence). CDR3 length: 15 amino acids. The V gene lost 4 bases and the J gene lost 2 bases, with 15 bases spanning the gap. The sequence was collected from a woman in her 40s in good health and CMV-seronegative. The sequencing input was PBMCs. The chain combines TRBV5-4 with TRBJ2-5, with D perhaps TRBD2 (5 bases). The CDR3 region has the DNA TGTGCCAGCAGCCTGTGGGAGACGGGGCAAGAGACCCAGTACTTC. Translation: CASSLWETGQETQYF.